This is a list of T cell receptor beta chains from one sample in a study of OX40 agonist ivuxolimab in advanced cancers. Measured with immunoSEQ multiplex PCR; TCRdb has only the in-frame clones, and not every one. The table lists more than 60,000 clones, over 90% of them singletons. The starting material was CD4+ or CD8+ T cells sorted from blood, obtained in a trial of the OX40 agonist ivuxolimab. These receptors came from an adult with an advanced solid tumor such as melanoma, head and neck, liver or kidney cancer. Both conserved end residues are part of each CDR3. A D gene is named only where the DNA matches it firmly. Not every row has a clone size; where given, it reads once, few, many or a size class.

abundance: NA; j_gene: TRBJ2-1; v_gene: TRBV5-4; d_gene: TRBD2; CDR3aa: CASSLLARGEQFF; CDR3nt: TGTGCCAGCAGCCTACTAGCGAGGGGTGAGCAGTTCTTC
abundance: NA; j_gene: TRBJ1-2; v_gene: TRBV30; d_gene: NA; CDR3aa: CAWSDQAGLYYGYTF; CDR3nt: TGTGCCTGGAGTGATCAGGCAGGATTATACTATGGCTACACCTTC
abundance: NA; j_gene: TRBJ1-3; v_gene: TRBV27; d_gene: NA; CDR3aa: CASSPMRVGNTIYF; CDR3nt: TGTGCCAGCAGTCCCATGAGAGTTGGAAACACCATATATTTT
abundance: NA; j_gene: TRBJ1-2; v_gene: TRBV29-1; d_gene: TRBD1; CDR3aa: CSVIDRGGYTF; CDR3nt: TGCAGCGTCATCGACAGGGGCGGCTACACCTTC
abundance: NA; j_gene: TRBJ2-2; v_gene: TRBV4-1; d_gene: NA; CDR3aa: CASSPIRPGANTGELFF; CDR3nt: TGCGCCAGCAGCCCCATACGGCCGGGGGCGAACACCGGGGAGCTGTTTTTT
abundance: NA; j_gene: TRBJ2-1; v_gene: TRBV4-1; d_gene: NA; CDR3aa: CASSPRGENYNEQFF; CDR3nt: TGCGCCAGCAGCCCCAGGGGGGAAAATTACAATGAGCAGTTCTTC
abundance: NA; j_gene: TRBJ2-7; v_gene: TRBV19; d_gene: NA; CDR3aa: CASSSSMGGHEQYF; CDR3nt: TGTGCCAGTAGTTCCTCGATGGGGGGCCACGAGCAGTACTTC
abundance: NA; j_gene: TRBJ1-1; v_gene: TRBV27; d_gene: TRBD1; CDR3aa: CASSPNPTGMNTEAFF; CDR3nt: TGTGCCAGCAGTCCAAACCCGACAGGGATGAACACTGAAGCTTTCTTT
abundance: NA; j_gene: TRBJ1-5; v_gene: TRBV27; d_gene: TRBD1; CDR3aa: CASSSRGQGPNQPQHF; CDR3nt: TGTGCCAGCAGTTCCCGAGGACAGGGACCAAATCAGCCCCAGCATTTT
abundance: NA; j_gene: TRBJ2-7; v_gene: TRBV19; d_gene: TRBD1; CDR3aa: CASSGAGGVYEQYF; CDR3nt: TGTGCCAGTAGTGGCGCAGGGGGCGTCTACGAGCAGTACTTC
abundance: NA; j_gene: TRBJ2-2; v_gene: TRBV7-3; d_gene: TRBD2; CDR3aa: CASSHTSGANTGELFF; CDR3nt: TGTGCCAGCAGCCACACTAGCGGTGCGAACACCGGGGAGCTGTTTTTT
abundance: NA; j_gene: TRBJ2-7; v_gene: TRBV5-4; d_gene: NA; CDR3aa: CASSPFREYEQYF; CDR3nt: TGTGCCAGCAGCCCGTTCCGGGAATACGAGCAGTACTTC
abundance: NA; j_gene: TRBJ1-2; v_gene: TRBV28; d_gene: NA; CDR3aa: CASSLRTANYGYTF; CDR3nt: TGTGCCAGCAGTCTCAGGACGGCTAACTATGGCTACACCTTC
abundance: NA; j_gene: TRBJ1-1; v_gene: TRBV10-3; d_gene: NA; CDR3aa: CAISELRNTEAFF; CDR3nt: TGTGCCATCAGTGAGCTAAGAAACACTGAAGCTTTCTTT
abundance: NA; j_gene: TRBJ1-1; v_gene: TRBV5-1; d_gene: NA; CDR3aa: CASSFNDRINTEAFF; CDR3nt: TGCGCCAGCAGCTTTAACGACAGGATTAACACTGAAGCTTTCTTT
abundance: NA; j_gene: TRBJ2-2; v_gene: TRBV15; d_gene: TRBD1; CDR3aa: CATLRAGGTGELFF; CDR3nt: TGTGCCACCCTAAGGGCAGGGGGCACCGGGGAGCTGTTTTTT
abundance: NA; j_gene: TRBJ1-6; v_gene: TRBV4-3; d_gene: NA; CDR3aa: CASSQTLSSQLAYNSPLHF; CDR3nt: TGCGCCAGCAGCCAGACCCTTTCGAGCCAGCTGGCCTATAATTCACCCCTCCACTTT
abundance: NA; j_gene: TRBJ1-1; v_gene: TRBV5-1; d_gene: NA; CDR3aa: CASSSRTAMNTEAFF; CDR3nt: TGCGCCAGCAGCTCAAGGACAGCAATGAACACTGAAGCTTTCTTT
abundance: NA; j_gene: TRBJ1-4; v_gene: TRBV5-1; d_gene: NA; CDR3aa: CASSYLGGSKEKLFF; CDR3nt: TGCGCCAGCAGCTACCTGGGAGGGTCAAAAGAAAAACTGTTTTTT
abundance: NA; j_gene: TRBJ2-3; v_gene: TRBV19; d_gene: NA; CDR3aa: CASSLLRTDTQYF; CDR3nt: TGTGCCAGTAGTCTGCTAAGGACGGATACGCAGTATTTT
abundance: NA; j_gene: TRBJ1-2; v_gene: TRBV7-8; d_gene: NA; CDR3aa: CASSFGGDYGYTF; CDR3nt: TGTGCCAGCAGCTTTGGGGGGGACTATGGCTACACCTTC
abundance: once; j_gene: TRBJ2-5; v_gene: TRBV10-2; d_gene: NA; CDR3aa: CATRGETQYF; CDR3nt: TGCGCCACTCGGGGTGAGACCCAGTACTTC
abundance: NA; j_gene: TRBJ2-7; v_gene: TRBV9; d_gene: TRBD1; CDR3aa: CASSPTGGSSYEQYF; CDR3nt: TGTGCCAGCAGCCCCACAGGGGGGAGCTCCTACGAGCAGTACTTC
abundance: NA; j_gene: TRBJ2-7; v_gene: TRBV29-1; d_gene: TRBD2; CDR3aa: CSVEDGTSGTYEQYF; CDR3nt: TGCAGCGTTGAAGATGGGACTAGCGGTACCTACGAGCAGTACTTC
abundance: NA; j_gene: TRBJ2-5; v_gene: TRBV7-8; d_gene: NA; CDR3aa: CASLASEGETQYF; CDR3nt: TGTGCCAGCTTAGCTAGTGAGGGAGAGACCCAGTACTTC
abundance: NA; j_gene: TRBJ1-2; v_gene: TRBV7-9; d_gene: NA; CDR3aa: CASSLSPRDYGYTF; CDR3nt: TGTGCCAGCAGCTTGAGCCCACGCGACTATGGCTACACCTTC
abundance: NA; j_gene: TRBJ1-5; v_gene: TRBV2; d_gene: TRBD1; CDR3aa: CASSDPGTGGGQPQHF; CDR3nt: TGTGCCAGCAGTGACCCCGGGACAGGGGGCGGACAGCCCCAGCATTTT
abundance: NA; j_gene: TRBJ1-1; v_gene: TRBV7-2; d_gene: NA; CDR3aa: CASSLPGWGTEAFF; CDR3nt: TGTGCCAGCAGCCTCCCGGGGTGGGGCACTGAAGCTTTCTTT
abundance: NA; j_gene: TRBJ1-2; v_gene: TRBV14; d_gene: NA; CDR3aa: CASSQVWDYGYTF; CDR3nt: TGTGCCAGCAGCCAAGTATGGGACTATGGCTACACCTTC
abundance: NA; j_gene: TRBJ1-1; v_gene: TRBV27; d_gene: NA; CDR3aa: CASSLSRGHTEAFF; CDR3nt: TGTGCCAGCAGTTTATCGCGAGGTCACACTGAAGCTTTCTTT